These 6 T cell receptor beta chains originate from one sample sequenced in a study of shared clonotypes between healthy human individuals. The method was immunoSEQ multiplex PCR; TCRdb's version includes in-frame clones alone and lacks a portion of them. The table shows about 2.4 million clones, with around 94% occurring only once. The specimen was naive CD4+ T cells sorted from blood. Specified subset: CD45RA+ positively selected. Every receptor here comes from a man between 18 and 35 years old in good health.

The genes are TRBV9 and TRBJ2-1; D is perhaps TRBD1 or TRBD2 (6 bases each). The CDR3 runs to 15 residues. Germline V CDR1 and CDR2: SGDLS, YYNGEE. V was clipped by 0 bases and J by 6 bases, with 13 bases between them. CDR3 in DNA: TGTGCCAGCAGCGTAGGTGGGGGGCCTAGCAATGAGCAGTTCTTC. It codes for CASSVGGGPSNEQFF.

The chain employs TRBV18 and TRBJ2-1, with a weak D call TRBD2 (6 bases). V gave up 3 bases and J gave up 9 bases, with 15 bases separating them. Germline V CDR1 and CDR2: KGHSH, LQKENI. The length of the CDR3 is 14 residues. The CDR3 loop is CASSPTGEVGEQFF. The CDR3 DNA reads TGTGCCAGCTCACCCACGGGGGAGGTCGGTGAGCAGTTCTTC.

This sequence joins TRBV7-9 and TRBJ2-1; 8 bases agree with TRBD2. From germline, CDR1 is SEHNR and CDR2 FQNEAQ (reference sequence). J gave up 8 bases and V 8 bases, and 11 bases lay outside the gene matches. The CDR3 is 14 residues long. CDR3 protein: CASGSGRRGDEQFF. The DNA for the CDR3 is TGTGCCAGCGGTTCGGGCAGGCGGGGGGATGAGCAGTTCTTC.

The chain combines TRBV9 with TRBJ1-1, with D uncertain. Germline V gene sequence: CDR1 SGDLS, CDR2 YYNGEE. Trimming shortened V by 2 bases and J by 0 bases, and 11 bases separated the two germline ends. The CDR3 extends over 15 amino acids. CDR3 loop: CASSVMGNMNTEAFF. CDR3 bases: TGTGCCAGCAGCGTCATGGGCAACATGAACACTGAAGCTTTCTTT.

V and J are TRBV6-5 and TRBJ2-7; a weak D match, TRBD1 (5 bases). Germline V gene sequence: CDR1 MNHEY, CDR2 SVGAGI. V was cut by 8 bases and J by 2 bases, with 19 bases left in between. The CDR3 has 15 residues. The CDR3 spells CASRTVTGITYEQYF. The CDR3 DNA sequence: TGTGCCAGCCGGACCGTCACAGGTATCACCTACGAGCAGTACTTC.

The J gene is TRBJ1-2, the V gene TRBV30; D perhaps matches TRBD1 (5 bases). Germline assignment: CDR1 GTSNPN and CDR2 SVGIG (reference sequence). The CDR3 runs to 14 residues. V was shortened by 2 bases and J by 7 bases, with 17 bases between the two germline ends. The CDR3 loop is CAWSRRGGDGGYTF. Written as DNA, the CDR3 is TGTGCCTGGAGTCGGCGGGGTGGGGACGGTGGCTACACCTTC.